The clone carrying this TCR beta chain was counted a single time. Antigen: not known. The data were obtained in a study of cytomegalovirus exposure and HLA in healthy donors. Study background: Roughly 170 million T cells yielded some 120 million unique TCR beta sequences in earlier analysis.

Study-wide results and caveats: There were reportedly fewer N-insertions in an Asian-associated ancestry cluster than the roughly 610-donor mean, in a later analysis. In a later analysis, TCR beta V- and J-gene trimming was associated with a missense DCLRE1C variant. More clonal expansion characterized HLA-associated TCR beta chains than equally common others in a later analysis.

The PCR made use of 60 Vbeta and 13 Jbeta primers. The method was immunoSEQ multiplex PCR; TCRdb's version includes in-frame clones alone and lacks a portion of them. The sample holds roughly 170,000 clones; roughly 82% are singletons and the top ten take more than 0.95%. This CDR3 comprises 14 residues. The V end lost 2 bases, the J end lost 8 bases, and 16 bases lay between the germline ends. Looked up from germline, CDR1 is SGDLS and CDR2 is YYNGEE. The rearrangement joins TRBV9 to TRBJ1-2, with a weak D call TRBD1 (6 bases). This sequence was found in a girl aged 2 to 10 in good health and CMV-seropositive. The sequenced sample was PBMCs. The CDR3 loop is CASSVVTGREGYTF. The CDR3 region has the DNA TGTGCCAGCAGCGTCGTCACAGGGCGAGAGGGCTACACCTTC.